This T cell receptor beta chain was observed in a study of shared clonotypes between healthy human individuals. Overall study: Those who served as donors were a couple of women and three men between the ages of 18 and 49. Study-wide results and limits: Among a handful of donors, approximately 4.6% of naive CD4 clonotypes were found in common. How much donors shared clonotypes was expected to be affected by sequencing depth.

A remark on this clone: Antigen specificity is unknown.

CDR3 length: 15 residues. Per germline, CDR1 SGHRS and CDR2 YFSETQ. V lost 4 bases to trimming and J lost 3 bases, with 17 bases between them. TCRdb's copy holds only in-frame clones and misses some; the assay was immunoSEQ multiplex PCR. Among hundreds of thousands of clones, 90% to 95% were seen once, and the ten largest hold roughly 24%. CD8 cells classed as naive were CD45RO-negative and positively selected for CCR7, excluding terminally differentiated effector memory CD45RA+ cells. The V gene is TRBV5-1, the J gene TRBJ2-7, with a possible D match to TRBD1 (6 bases). The material sequenced was naive CD8+ T cells sorted from blood. The receptor's source is a man in his thirties or forties in good health. The CDR3 DNA reads TGCGCCAGCAGCGATACAGGGACCCTTAACTACGAGCAGTACTTC. Residues: CASSDTGTLNYEQYF.